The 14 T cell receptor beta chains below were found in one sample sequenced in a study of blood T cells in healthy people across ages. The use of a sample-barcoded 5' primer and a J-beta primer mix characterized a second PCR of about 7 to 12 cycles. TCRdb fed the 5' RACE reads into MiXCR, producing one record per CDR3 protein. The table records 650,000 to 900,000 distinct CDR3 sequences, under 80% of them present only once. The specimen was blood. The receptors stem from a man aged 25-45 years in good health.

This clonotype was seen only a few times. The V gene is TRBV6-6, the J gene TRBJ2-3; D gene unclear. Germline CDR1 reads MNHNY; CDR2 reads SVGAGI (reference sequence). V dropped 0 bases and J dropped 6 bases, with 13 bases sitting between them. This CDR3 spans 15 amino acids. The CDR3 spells CASSYSIRVGDTQYF. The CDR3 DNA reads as TGTGCCAGCAGTTACTCTATACGAGTCGGGGATACGCAGTATTTT.

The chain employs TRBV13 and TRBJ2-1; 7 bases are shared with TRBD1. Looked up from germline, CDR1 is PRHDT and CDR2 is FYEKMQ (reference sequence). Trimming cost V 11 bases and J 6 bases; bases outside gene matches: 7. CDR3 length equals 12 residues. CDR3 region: CASGQNFNEQFF. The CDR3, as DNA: TGTGCCTCGGGACAGAACTTCAATGAGCAGTTCTTC.

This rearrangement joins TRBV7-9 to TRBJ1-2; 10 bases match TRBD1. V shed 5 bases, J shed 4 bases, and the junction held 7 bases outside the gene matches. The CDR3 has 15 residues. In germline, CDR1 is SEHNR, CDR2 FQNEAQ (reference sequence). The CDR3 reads CASSTDRGSFYGYTF. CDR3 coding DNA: TGTGCCAGCAGCACGGACAGGGGGAGTTTCTATGGCTACACCTTC.

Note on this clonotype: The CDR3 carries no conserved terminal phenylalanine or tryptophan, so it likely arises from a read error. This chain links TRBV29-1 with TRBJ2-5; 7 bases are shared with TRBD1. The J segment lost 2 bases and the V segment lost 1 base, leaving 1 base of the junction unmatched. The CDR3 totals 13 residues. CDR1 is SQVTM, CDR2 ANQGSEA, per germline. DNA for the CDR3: TGCAGCGTTGAAGGGACAGGACAAGAGACCCAGTACTGC. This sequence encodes CSVEGTGQETQYC.

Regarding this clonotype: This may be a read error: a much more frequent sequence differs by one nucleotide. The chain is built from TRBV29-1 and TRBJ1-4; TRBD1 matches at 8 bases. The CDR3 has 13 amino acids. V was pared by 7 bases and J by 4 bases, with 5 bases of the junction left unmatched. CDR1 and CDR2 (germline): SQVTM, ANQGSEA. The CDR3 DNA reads TGCAGCGGGGGGGGACAGGTTAATGAAAAACTGTTTTTT. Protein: CSGGGQVNEKLFF.

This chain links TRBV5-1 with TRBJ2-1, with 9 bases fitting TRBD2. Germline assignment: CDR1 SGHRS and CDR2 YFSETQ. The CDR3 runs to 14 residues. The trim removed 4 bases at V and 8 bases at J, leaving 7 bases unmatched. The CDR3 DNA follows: TGCGCCAGCAGCAACGGACTAGCGTACGATGAGCAGTTCTTC. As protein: CASSNGLAYDEQFF.

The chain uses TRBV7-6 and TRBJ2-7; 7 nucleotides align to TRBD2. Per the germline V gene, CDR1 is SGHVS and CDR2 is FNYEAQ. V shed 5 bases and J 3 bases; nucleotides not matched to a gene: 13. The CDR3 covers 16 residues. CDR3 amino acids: CASSPGDGGGIYEQYF. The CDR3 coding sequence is TGTGCCAGCAGCCCCGGGGATGGCGGGGGTATCTACGAGCAGTACTTC.

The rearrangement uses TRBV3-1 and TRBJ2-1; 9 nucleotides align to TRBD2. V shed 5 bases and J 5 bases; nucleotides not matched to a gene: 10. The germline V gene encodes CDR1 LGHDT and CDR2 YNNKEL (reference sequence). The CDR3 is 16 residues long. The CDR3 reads CASSSAHAGGHNEQFF. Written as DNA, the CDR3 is TGTGCCAGCAGCTCCGCTCACGCGGGAGGGCACAATGAGCAGTTCTTC.

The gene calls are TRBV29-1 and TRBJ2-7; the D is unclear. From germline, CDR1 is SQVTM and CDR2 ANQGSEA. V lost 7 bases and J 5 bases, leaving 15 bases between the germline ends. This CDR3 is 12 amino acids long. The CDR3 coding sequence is TGCAGCGCTAGGACGCCCAGCCACGAGCAGTACTTC. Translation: CSARTPSHEQYF.

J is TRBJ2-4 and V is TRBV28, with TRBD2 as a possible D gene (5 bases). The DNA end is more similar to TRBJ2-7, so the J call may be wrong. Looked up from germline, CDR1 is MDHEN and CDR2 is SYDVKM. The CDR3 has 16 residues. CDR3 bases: TGTGCCAGCAGTTTAGCCGTGGCGGAGGAAACCTACGAGCAGTACTTC. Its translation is CASSLAVAEETYEQYF.

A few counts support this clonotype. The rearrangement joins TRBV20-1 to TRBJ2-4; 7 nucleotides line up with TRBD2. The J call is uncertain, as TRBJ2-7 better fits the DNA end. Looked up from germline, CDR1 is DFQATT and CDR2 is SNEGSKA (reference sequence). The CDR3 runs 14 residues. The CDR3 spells CSAPNTGEGYEQYF. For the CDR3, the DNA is TGCAGTGCTCCCAACACGGGGGAGGGCTACGAGCAGTACTTC.

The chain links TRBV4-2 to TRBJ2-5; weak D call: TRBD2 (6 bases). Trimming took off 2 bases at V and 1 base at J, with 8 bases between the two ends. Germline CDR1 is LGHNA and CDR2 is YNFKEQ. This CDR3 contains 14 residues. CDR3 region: CASSQTGLQETQYF. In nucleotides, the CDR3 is TGTGCCAGCAGCCAAACGGGACTCCAAGAGACCCAGTACTTC.

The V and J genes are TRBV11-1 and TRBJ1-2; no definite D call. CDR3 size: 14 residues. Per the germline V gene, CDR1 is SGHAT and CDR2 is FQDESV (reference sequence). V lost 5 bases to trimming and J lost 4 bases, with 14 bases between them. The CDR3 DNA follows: TGTGCCAGCAGCCCTGTCGGCGGGAGCTATGGCTACACCTTC. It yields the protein CASSPVGGSYGYTF.

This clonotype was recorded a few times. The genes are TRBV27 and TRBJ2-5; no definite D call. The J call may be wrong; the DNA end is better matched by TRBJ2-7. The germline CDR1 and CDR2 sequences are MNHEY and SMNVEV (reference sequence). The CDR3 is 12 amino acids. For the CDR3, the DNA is TGTGCCAGCAGTTTTCGGACCTACGAGCAGTACTTC. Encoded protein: CASSFRTYEQYF.